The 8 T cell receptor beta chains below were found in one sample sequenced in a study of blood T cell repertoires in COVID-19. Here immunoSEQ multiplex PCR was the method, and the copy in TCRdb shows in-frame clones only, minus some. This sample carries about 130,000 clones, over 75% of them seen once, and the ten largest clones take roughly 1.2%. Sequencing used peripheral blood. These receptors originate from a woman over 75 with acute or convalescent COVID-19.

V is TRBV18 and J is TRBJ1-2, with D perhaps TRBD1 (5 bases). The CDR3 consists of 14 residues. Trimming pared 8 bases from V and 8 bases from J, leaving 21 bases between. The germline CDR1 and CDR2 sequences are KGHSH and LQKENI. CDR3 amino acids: CASALIRQGSGYTF. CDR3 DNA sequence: TGTGCCAGCGCCCTTATACGGCAGGGCTCGGGCTACACCTTC.

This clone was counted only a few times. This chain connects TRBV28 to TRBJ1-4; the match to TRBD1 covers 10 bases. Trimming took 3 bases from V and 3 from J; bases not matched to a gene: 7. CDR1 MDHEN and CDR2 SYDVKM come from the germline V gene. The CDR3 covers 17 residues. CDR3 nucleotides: TGTGCCAGCAGTTTTTGGCGGGGGACAGGGGCTAATGAAAAACTGTTTTTT. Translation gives CASSFWRGTGANEKLFF.

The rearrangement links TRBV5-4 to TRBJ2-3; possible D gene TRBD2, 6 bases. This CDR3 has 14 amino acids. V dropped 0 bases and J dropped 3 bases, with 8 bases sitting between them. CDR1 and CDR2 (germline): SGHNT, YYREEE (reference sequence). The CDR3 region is CASSLGGGTDTQYF. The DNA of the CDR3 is TGTGCCAGCAGCTTGGGTGGGGGGACAGATACGCAGTATTTT.

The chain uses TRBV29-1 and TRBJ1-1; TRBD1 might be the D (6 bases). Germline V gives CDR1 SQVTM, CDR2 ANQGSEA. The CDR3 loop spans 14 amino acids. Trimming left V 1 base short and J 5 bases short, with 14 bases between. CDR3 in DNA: TGCAGCGTTGAAGTGCGGGGGCGGCGGACTGAAGCTTTCTTT. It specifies CSVEVRGRRTEAFF.

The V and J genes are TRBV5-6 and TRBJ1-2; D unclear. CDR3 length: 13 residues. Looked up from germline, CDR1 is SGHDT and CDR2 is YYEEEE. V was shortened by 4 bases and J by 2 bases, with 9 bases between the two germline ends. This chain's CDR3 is CASSRTPNYGYTF. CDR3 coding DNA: TGTGCCAGCAGCCGAACACCGAACTATGGCTACACCTTC.

The CDR3 region is CATSRDRTVSNQPQHF. Written as DNA, the CDR3 is TGTGCCACCAGCAGAGATAGGACAGTCAGCAATCAGCCCCAGCATTTT. The chain is built from TRBV15 and TRBJ1-5, with a possible D match to TRBD1 (6 bases). Trimming removed 0 bases at V and 1 base at J, with 10 bases between. Germline CDR1 LNHNV, CDR2 YYDKDF (reference sequence). The CDR3 length is 16 residues.

For the CDR3, the DNA is TGTGCCAGCAGCGTGGGACAGGGTAGCTATGGCTACACCTTC. Its protein is CASSVGQGSYGYTF. The chain is built from TRBV5-4 and TRBJ1-2; 9 positions agree with TRBD1. With 4 bases clipped from V and 4 bases from J, the junction kept 5 bases outside the gene matches. The CDR3 sequence is 14 residues long. From germline, CDR1 is SGHNT and CDR2 YYREEE (reference sequence). Filled out from reference TRBV5-4 and TRBJ1-2, the complete variable domain reads ETGVTQSPTHLIKTRGQQVTLRCSSQSGHNTVSWYQQALGQGPQFIFQYYREEENGRGNFPPRFSGLQFPNYSSELNVNALELDDSALYLCASSVGQGSYGYTFGSGTRLTVV.

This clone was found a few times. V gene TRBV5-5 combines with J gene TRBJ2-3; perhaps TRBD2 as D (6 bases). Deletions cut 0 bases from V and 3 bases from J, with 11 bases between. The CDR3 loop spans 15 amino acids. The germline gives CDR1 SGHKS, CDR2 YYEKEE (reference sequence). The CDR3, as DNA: TGTGCCAGCAGCTTGGGGGCGGGGCCTACAGATACGCAGTATTTT. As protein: CASSLGAGPTDTQYF.